This record looks at one T cell receptor beta chain sequence and its context. Its antigen is not identified. The data originate from a study of graft-versus-host responses after intestinal transplantation. Background on the study: Multivisceral, liver-intestinal, or isolated intestinal grafts were transplanted into recipients. Notes on the study in general: Across patients carrying graft-donor T cell macrochimerism, allografts held high graft-versus-host to host-versus-graft clonal ratios.

Germline V gives CDR1 SSHAT, CDR2 FNYEAQ (reference sequence). The V and J ends lost 1 base and 8 bases respectively, with 6 bases between them. CDR3 length: 13 residues. Data came from immunoSEQ multiplex PCR; TCRdb stores just in-frame clones and leaves some out. The sample includes about 97,000 clones, roughly 91% of them seen just once. The source material was unstimulated CD4+ T cells sorted from spleen or lymph node cells, sampled before transplant. The chain has TRBV7-7 and TRBJ1-6, with D possibly TRBD1 on 6 matching bases. This sequence originates from a human donor who was the organ donor for an intestinal transplant. The CDR3 loop is CASSLDRDSPLHF. The CDR3 coding sequence is TGTGCCAGCAGCTTAGACAGGGATTCACCCCTCCACTTT.